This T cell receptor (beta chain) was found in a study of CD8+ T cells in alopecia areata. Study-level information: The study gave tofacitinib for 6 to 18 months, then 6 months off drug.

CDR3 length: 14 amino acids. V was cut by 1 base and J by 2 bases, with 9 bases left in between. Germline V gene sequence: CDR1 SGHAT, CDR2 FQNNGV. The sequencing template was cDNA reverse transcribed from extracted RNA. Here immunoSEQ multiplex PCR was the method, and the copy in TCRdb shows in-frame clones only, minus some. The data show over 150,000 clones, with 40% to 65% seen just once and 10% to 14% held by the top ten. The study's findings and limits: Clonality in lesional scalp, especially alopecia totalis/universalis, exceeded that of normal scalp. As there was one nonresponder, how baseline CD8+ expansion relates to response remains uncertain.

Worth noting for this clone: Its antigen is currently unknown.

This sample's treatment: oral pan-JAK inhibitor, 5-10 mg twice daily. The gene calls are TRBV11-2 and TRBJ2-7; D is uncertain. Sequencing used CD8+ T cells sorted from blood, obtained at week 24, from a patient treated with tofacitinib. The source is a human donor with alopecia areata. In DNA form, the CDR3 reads TGTGCCAGCAGCTTAGGGCAAAGCGCCTACGAGCAGTACTTC. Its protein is CASSLGQSAYEQYF. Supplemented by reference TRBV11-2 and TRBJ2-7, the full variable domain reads EAGVAQSPRYKIIEKRQSVAFWCNPISGHATLYWYQQILGQGPKLLIQFQNNGVVDDSQLPKDRFSAERLKGVDSTLKIQPAKLEDSAVYLCASSLGQSAYEQYFGPGTRLTVT.